Presented here are 23 T cell receptor beta chains from one specimen sequenced in a study of shared clonotypes between healthy human individuals. Libraries were prepared by immunoSEQ multiplex PCR; TCRdb keeps only in-frame clonotypes and omits some of them. The table records about 1.1 million clones, roughly 80% of them present only once. The sequenced sample consisted of memory CD4+ T cells from PBMCs. Regarding subset: CD45RA-negative fraction. The source of these receptors is a man younger than 35 in good health. Some clones in this sample may be carry-over from other donors' samples.

The rearrangement uses TRBV27 and TRBJ1-5; weak D call: TRBD1 (5 bases). Germline CDR1 reads MNHEY; CDR2 reads SMNVEV (reference sequence). The CDR3 length is 12 residues. Trimming pared 6 bases from V and 9 bases from J, leaving 12 bases between. CDR3: CASSAGTRPQHF. The DNA of the CDR3 is TGTGCCAGCAGCGCAGGGACCCGGCCCCAGCATTTT.

The chain has TRBV28 and TRBJ1-1; D perhaps matches TRBD1 (5 bases). In germline, CDR1 is MDHEN, CDR2 SYDVKM. The V end was cut by 5 bases, the J end by 9 bases, with 16 bases between. The length of the CDR3 is 13 residues. The CDR3 loop is CASSPRQGRKAFF. CDR3 coding DNA: TGTGCCAGCAGTCCCCGGCAGGGTCGGAAAGCTTTCTTT.

This CDR3 is CASRRTGLATGELFF. The DNA of the CDR3 is TGTGCCAGCAGACGTACGGGACTAGCAACCGGGGAGCTGTTTTTT. This chain connects TRBV28 to TRBJ2-2; 9 nucleotides line up with TRBD2. Germline V gene data show CDR1 as MDHEN and CDR2 as SYDVKM. The CDR3 has 15 amino acids. V gave up 6 bases and J gave up 5 bases; unmatched junction bases: 7.

With regard to this clone: This specimen includes other DNA sequences encoding the same CDR3. The chain has TRBV14 and TRBJ1-2, with 11 bases that match TRBD1. CDR1 and CDR2 (germline): SGHDN, FVKESK. This CDR3 contains 14 residues. The V gene end was trimmed by 4 bases and the J gene end by 5 bases; junction bases not matched to a gene: 3. The CDR3 protein is CASSPGTGGYGYTF. CDR3 nucleotides: TGTGCCAGCAGCCCCGGGACAGGGGGTTATGGCTACACCTTC.

The genes are TRBV27 and TRBJ2-3, with no clear D. V was pared by 6 bases and J by 3 bases, with 16 bases between. CDR1 and CDR2 (germline): MNHEY, SMNVEV (reference sequence). The CDR3 runs 15 residues. The CDR3 reads CASRLKPRMTDTQYF. For the CDR3, the DNA is TGTGCCAGCAGGCTTAAGCCCCGGATGACAGATACGCAGTATTTT.

This sequence joins TRBV7-2 and TRBJ2-3; maybe TRBD2 (5 bases). CDR3 length: 12 residues. Germline V CDR1 and CDR2: SGHTA, FQGNSA. Between the trimmed V and J ends, which lost 5 bases and 12 bases, there was a span of 15 bases. The CDR3 reads CASSPSLASQYF. The DNA of the CDR3 is TGTGCCAGCAGCCCCTCCCTAGCATCACAGTATTTT.

J is TRBJ2-4 and V is TRBV6-1, with 7 bases lining up with TRBD1. Germline V gene lookup returns CDR1 MNHNS and CDR2 SASEGT. The CDR3 spans 14 residues. V lost 5 bases to trimming and J lost 6 bases; unmatched junction nucleotides: 7. Here the CDR3 reads CASSLGQGVNIQYF. DNA for the CDR3: TGTGCCAGCAGTCTCGGGCAGGGGGTAAACATTCAGTACTTC.

This clone was counted once. The V and J genes are TRBV6-6 and TRBJ2-7; weak D call: TRBD1 (6 bases). CDR3 length: 14 amino acids. V was shortened by 6 bases and J by 3 bases, with 15 bases between the two germline ends. In germline, CDR1 is MNHNY, CDR2 SVGAGI (reference sequence). CDR3 DNA sequence: TGTGCCAGCAGCCTGGGGATAGGGGGCTACGAGCAGTACTTC. Amino acids: CASSLGIGGYEQYF.

This chain uses TRBV6-1 with TRBJ1-1; D may be TRBD1 (6 bases). The CDR3 sequence is 15 residues long. Trimming cost V 6 bases and J 11 bases, with 25 bases left between them. Germline CDR1 is MNHNS and CDR2 is SASEGT. The CDR3 sequence is CASRKRRDKEALAFF. Here the CDR3 DNA reads TGTGCCAGCAGAAAGCGACGGGACAAAGAGGCCCTCGCTTTCTTT.

The rearrangement links TRBV7-9 to TRBJ2-7; D gene uncertain. Trimming shortened V by 4 bases and J by 0 bases, and 10 bases separated the two germline ends. The germline V gene has CDR1 SEHNR and CDR2 FQNEAQ (reference sequence). CDR3 length: 14 amino acids. The CDR3 DNA sequence: TGTGCCAGCAGCTCCCCGATGTCCTCCTACGAGCAGTACTTC. This gives the protein CASSSPMSSYEQYF.

The CDR3, as DNA: TGTGCCGCGAAAAAGGGGCCTAGCAATCAGCCCCAGCATTTT. Translating it yields CAAKKGPSNQPQHF. This chain joins TRBV28 and TRBJ1-5; maybe TRBD1 (5 bases). V lost 11 bases to trimming and J lost 0 bases, with 14 bases between them. In germline, CDR1 is MDHEN, CDR2 SYDVKM. This CDR3 comprises 14 residues.

The chain carries TRBV7-2 and TRBJ1-1; a possible D gene is TRBD1 (5 bases). The germline V gene has CDR1 SGHTA and CDR2 FQGNSA. Trimming left V 5 bases short and J 1 base short, with 14 bases between. The CDR3 has 15 amino acids. CDR3 bases: TGTGCCAGCAGCCCTCGGACATCCAAGAACACTGAAGCTTTCTTT. Its protein is CASSPRTSKNTEAFF.

This clone occurred many times. The chain carries TRBV5-1 and TRBJ2-7, with D perhaps TRBD1 or TRBD2 (6 bases each). The CDR3 runs 14 residues. In germline, CDR1 is SGHRS, CDR2 YFSETQ. Trimming took 4 bases from V and 5 from J, leaving 16 bases between them. CDR3 in DNA: TGCGCCAGCAGCGGATTGGGGGGACACGACGAGCAGTACTTC. It is translated as CASSGLGGHDEQYF.

This chain joins TRBV5-6 and TRBJ1-2; possibly TRBD1 for D (6 bases). CDR3 length: 15 amino acids. Trimming took off 4 bases at V and 6 bases at J, with 19 bases between the two ends. Per germline, CDR1 SGHDT and CDR2 YYEEEE. This CDR3 reads CASSRRGWESNGYTF. CDR3 bases: TGTGCCAGCAGCCGCAGGGGTTGGGAATCCAATGGCTACACCTTC.

V is TRBV28 and J is TRBJ1-2; a weak D match, TRBD1 (6 bases). Germline V gene sequence: CDR1 MDHEN, CDR2 SYDVKM. V dropped 2 bases and J dropped 2 bases, with 24 bases sitting between them. The CDR3 loop spans 19 amino acids. CDR3 protein: CASSLLPTNRGQGNYGYTF. CDR3 sequence (DNA): TGTGCCAGCAGTTTACTGCCTACCAACCGGGGGCAGGGGAACTATGGCTACACCTTC.

V usage is TRBV19 and J usage is TRBJ2-5; D is unclear. CDR1 is LNHDA and CDR2 is SQIVND in the germline V gene (reference sequence). Trimming pared 5 bases from V and 5 bases from J, leaving 12 bases between. The CDR3 totals 13 residues. CDR3 sequence (DNA): TGTGCCAGTAGTGGCAGGTTCTGGGAGACCCAGTACTTC. Translating gives CASSGRFWETQYF.

The V call is TRBV5-4, the J call TRBJ1-5; D is undetermined. The V and J ends lost 0 bases and 2 bases respectively, with 12 bases between them. Germline V CDR1 and CDR2: SGHNT, YYREEE (reference sequence). The CDR3 consists of 16 residues. The CDR3 protein is CASSLGAPGGNQPQHF. Here the CDR3 DNA reads TGTGCCAGCAGCTTGGGGGCACCCGGCGGCAATCAGCCCCAGCATTTT.

The sample holds one count of this clone. The genes are TRBV7-3 and TRBJ2-1; 13 nucleotides agree with TRBD2. The CDR3 loop spans 15 amino acids. Germline V gives CDR1 SGHTA, CDR2 FQGTGA. V dropped 5 bases and J dropped 10; count of bases not matched to a gene: 8. CDR3 sequence: CASSPGTSGKGEQFF. The DNA for the CDR3 is TGTGCCAGCAGCCCCGGGACTAGCGGGAAGGGAGAGCAGTTCTTC.

This clone showed up just once. A much larger clone lies a single base off, so this may be a read error. The V gene is TRBV28, the J gene TRBJ2-7, with D hard to call. This CDR3 contains 11 residues. Germline CDR1 MDHEN, CDR2 SYDVKM. The CDR3 is CARSFSYEQYF. For the CDR3, the DNA is TGTGCCAGAAGTTTCTCCTACGAGCAGTACTTC.

This rearrangement joins TRBV10-1 to TRBJ2-7, with 11 bases aligning to TRBD2. The V gene's germline CDR1 is WNHNN and CDR2 SYGVQD (reference sequence). With 6 bases clipped from V and 0 bases from J, the junction kept 31 bases outside the gene matches. The CDR3 length is 24 residues. CDR3 DNA sequence: TGCGCCAGCAGGATTTTCACAGGCTGCAATCGGACTAGCGGGCGGATGCCGAGCTCCTACGAGCAGTACTTC. It translates to CASRIFTGCNRTSGRMPSSYEQYF.

This chain connects TRBV19 to TRBJ2-7; tentatively, D is TRBD1 (6 bases). Trimming took off 4 bases at V and 3 bases at J, with 19 bases between the two ends. The CDR3 is 16 residues long. Germline V gene lookup returns CDR1 LNHDA and CDR2 SQIVND (reference sequence). The CDR3 loop is CASSKQGQGFGYEQYF. DNA of the CDR3: TGTGCCAGTAGTAAACAAGGGCAGGGGTTTGGCTACGAGCAGTACTTC.

Of note for this clone: A far larger clone is a single base away, which makes a read error likely. Other DNA sequences in this specimen translate into the identical CDR3. This chain connects TRBV7-8 to TRBJ2-5; D gene unclear. The germline gives CDR1 SGHVS, CDR2 FQNEAQ. Trimming took 3 bases from V and 5 from J, leaving 4 bases between them. CDR3 size: 11 residues. In DNA, the CDR3 is TGTGCCAGCAGCTTTTCTGAGACCCAGTACTTC. Its translation: CASSFSETQYF.

This clone was seen just once. This chain links TRBV5-4 with TRBJ2-5; D possibly uses TRBD1 or TRBD2 (5 bases each). The germline CDR1 and CDR2 sequences are SGHNT and YYREEE (reference sequence). Trimming took 4 bases from V and 5 from J, leaving 21 bases between them. CDR3 length: 16 residues. The CDR3 nucleotides read TGTGCCAGCAGCCCAACTGCTCCCGGGGCCCAGGAGACCCAGTACTTC. It yields the protein CASSPTAPGAQETQYF.